The 9 T cell receptor beta chains listed next were all sequenced from one sample in a study of regulatory T cells in long-lasting Graves disease. The sample's time point: newly diagnosed GD, antithyroid drugs for less than 3 months. There was RNA extracted from PBMCs, and the TCR library was made from it. In building TCR beta libraries, iRepertoire HTBI primers were used together with Arm-PCR of CDR3 regions. TCRdb ran MiXCR on the multiplex PCR reads and lists one entry per CDR3 protein. The sample holds approximately 540,000 distinct CDR3 sequences, about 11% seen once. These data also featured in a second study, about T cells in Graves' hyperthyroidism and ophthalmopathy.

The starting material was peripheral blood mononuclear cells (PBMCs), obtained at new diagnosis, from a patient treated with antithyroid drugs. The receptors originated from a woman aged 25 to 39 with Graves disease.

This clonotype was observed many times. The chain has TRBV5-5 and TRBJ2-5; D is tentatively TRBD1 or TRBD2 (5 bases each). Germline assignment: CDR1 SGHKS and CDR2 YYEKEE (reference sequence). This CDR3 has 13 residues. The V end was cut by 3 bases, the J end by 5 bases, with 11 bases between. The CDR3 here is CASSWGPTETQYF. The CDR3 DNA is TGTGCCAGCAGCTGGGGACCCACGGAGACCCAGTACTTC.

This clonotype appeared many times. The chain uses TRBV6-2 or TRBV6-3 and TRBJ2-3, with a tentative D call TRBD1 (5 bases). Trimming took off 5 bases at V and 6 bases at J, with 15 bases between the two ends. The germline V gene has CDR1 MNHEY and CDR2 SVGEGT. This CDR3 spans 14 amino acids. CDR3: CASSEQGEYDTQYF. The CDR3 DNA reads TGTGCCAGCAGTGAGCAGGGTGAATATGATACGCAGTATTTT.

The chain employs TRBV5-6 and TRBJ2-7; D ambiguous. Trimming pared 4 bases from V and 7 bases from J, leaving 18 bases between. CDR1 and CDR2 from the germline V gene are SGHDT and YYEEEE. The CDR3 spans 14 residues. CDR3 nucleotide sequence: TGTGCCAGCAGCAGAGGTAGCTCCTACAATGAGCAGTACTTC. Translating it yields CASSRGSSYNEQYF.

The V gene is TRBV6-4, the J gene TRBJ2-5; no firm D call. Germline CDR1 MRHNA, CDR2 SNTAGT. There are 14 residues in the CDR3. The V end lost 5 bases, the J end lost 4 bases, and 14 bases lay between the germline ends. DNA for the CDR3: TGTGCCAGCAGTTCTCAAGGGATGGGAGAGACCCAGTACTTC. Its protein is CASSSQGMGETQYF.

This clonotype was counted at least ten times. The chain uses TRBV6-1 and TRBJ2-2; 9 bases are shared with TRBD1. V lost 10 bases and J lost 4; bases outside the gene matches: 7. The CDR3 spans 14 residues. Germline loops: CDR1 MNHNS, CDR2 SASEGT. Written as DNA, the CDR3 is TGTGCCACGGGAACAGGGGGCAGCACCGGGGAGCTGTTTTTT. Translation gives CATGTGGSTGELFF.

The CDR3 sequence: CSARVGSATDTQYF. In DNA form, the CDR3 reads TGCAGTGCTAGAGTCGGTAGCGCAACAGATACGCAGTATTTT. The chain couples TRBV20-1 to TRBJ2-3; D may be TRBD2 (5 bases). Germline V gene data show CDR1 as DFQATT and CDR2 as SNEGSKA (reference sequence). V dropped 1 base and J dropped 3 bases, with 11 bases sitting between them. There are 14 residues in the CDR3.

This clonotype turned up a few times. V and J are TRBV7-9 and TRBJ2-7, with 9 bases aligning to TRBD1. Germline values: CDR1 SEHNR, CDR2 FQNEAQ (reference sequence). Trimming took 3 bases from V and 5 from J; bases not matched to a gene: 8. The CDR3 has 15 residues. CDR3 sequence: CASSLLGQGSDEQYF. DNA for the CDR3: TGTGCCAGCAGCTTGCTAGGACAGGGGTCGGACGAGCAGTACTTC.

This clonotype showed up many times. The chain employs TRBV14 and TRBJ2-7; TRBD1 matches 8 bases. Germline-derived CDR1 and CDR2 are SGHDN and FVKESK. V gave up 0 bases and J gave up 6 bases; unmatched junction bases: 10. CDR3 length equals 16 residues. CDR3 in amino acids: CASSQDLWQGASEQYF. The CDR3 DNA sequence: TGTGCCAGCAGCCAAGATTTATGGCAGGGGGCCTCCGAGCAGTACTTC.

This clonotype has ten or more counts. The chain has TRBV12-3 or TRBV12-4 and TRBJ2-6; tentatively, D is TRBD2 (5 bases). Between the trimmed V and J ends, which lost 6 bases and 3 bases, there was a span of 9 bases. The length of the CDR3 is 14 residues. In DNA form, the CDR3 reads TGTGCCAGCAGACGGGAACTTGGGGCCAACGTCCTGACTTTC. Its translation is CASRRELGANVLTF.